Listed below are T cell receptor beta chains from one sample, sequenced in a study of Ad26.COV2.S vaccination and SARS-CoV-2 variants. Assay used: immunoSEQ multiplex PCR; TCRdb lists only in-frame clones, some missing. The sample lists approximately 340,000 clones; about 91% were seen once. The sequencing here drew on peripheral blood, taken after recovery from COVID-19. The source of these receptors is a human donor who had recovered from COVID-19. Each CDR3 is given with its conserved first and last residue. The D gene is left open where the match is weak. Only part of the rows carry a size: once, few, many, or a class if the clone is expanded.

TRBD2,.,TRBV7-9,TRBJ2-1,CASSFLSGGVDEQFF,TGTGCCAGCAGCTTTCTTAGCGGGGGGGTCGATGAGCAGTTCTTC
.,once,TRBV7-9,TRBJ1-2,CASSLAHPGLGGGGYTF,TGTGCCAGCAGCTTAGCGCACCCGGGCCTGGGGGGCGGTGGCTACACCTTC
.,.,TRBV7-9,TRBJ2-2,CASSPNQGSNIGELFF,TGTGCCAGCAGCCCGAACCAGGGGTCGAACATCGGGGAGCTGTTTTTT
TRBD1,.,TRBV7-2,TRBJ1-2,CASSPPGQGAGGYTF,TGTGCCAGCAGCCCGCCGGGACAGGGAGCGGGTGGCTACACCTTC
TRBD1,.,TRBV18,TRBJ1-1,CASSPGQGNTEAFF,TGTGCCAGCTCACCGGGACAGGGGAACACTGAAGCTTTCTTT
TRBD2,.,TRBV13,TRBJ2-1,CASSLLAGFSYNEQFF,TGTGCCAGCAGCCTACTAGCGGGGTTCTCCTACAATGAGCAGTTCTTC
.,few,TRBV2,TRBJ2-3,CARTGGALTDTQYF,TGTGCCAGGACCGGCGGAGCCCTCACAGATACGCAGTATTTT
.,.,TRBV11-2,TRBJ1-3,CASSLNANRGSGNTIYF,TGTGCCAGCAGCTTAAACGCCAATAGGGGATCTGGAAACACCATATATTTT
TRBD1,.,TRBV5-1,TRBJ1-1,CASSPGQGAGLNTEAFF,TGCGCCAGCAGCCCCGGACAGGGGGCTGGCCTGAACACTGAAGCTTTCTTT
.,.,TRBV6-2/TRBV6-3,TRBJ1-4,CASSYRGPTGNEKLFF,TGTGCCAGCAGTTACCGAGGACCCACGGGAAATGAAAAACTGTTTTTT
.,.,TRBV10-2,TRBJ1-2,CASSEWLGSGYTF,TGCGCCAGCAGTGAGTGGTTGGGGTCTGGCTACACCTTC
.,once,TRBV14,TRBJ2-3,CASGRGTDTQYF,TGTGCCAGCGGACGGGGCACAGATACGCAGTATTTT
.,.,TRBV7-9,TRBJ2-3,CASSFGQTVTDTQYF,TGTGCCAGCAGCTTTGGACAGACTGTCACAGATACGCAGTATTTT
.,.,TRBV29-1,TRBJ2-7,CSVGTGDLGKQYF,TGCAGCGTTGGCACAGGCGATCTTGGGAAGCAGTACTTC
.,once,TRBV7-2,TRBJ2-5,CASSFLGGETQYF,TGTGCCAGCAGCTTCCTAGGGGGAGAGACCCAGTACTTC
.,once,TRBV19,TRBJ1-5,CASSSPPGAGNQPQHF,TGTGCCAGTAGTAGCCCCCCCGGGGCAGGCAATCAGCCCCAGCATTTT
.,once,TRBV5-1,TRBJ1-1,CASSLVGQRNTEAFF,TGCGCCAGCAGCTTGGTGGGGCAGAGGAACACTGAAGCTTTCTTT
TRBD1,.,TRBV7-3,TRBJ2-3,CASSWGQHTDTQYF,TGTGCCAGCAGTTGGGGACAGCATACAGATACGCAGTATTTT
.,.,TRBV25-1,TRBJ1-2,CASSESVGFRHYGYTF,TGTGCCAGCAGTGAATCAGTTGGTTTCCGCCACTATGGCTACACCTTC
.,.,TRBV9,TRBJ2-2,CASSVGGHATGELFF,TGTGCCAGCAGCGTCGGGGGTCATGCCACCGGGGAGCTGTTTTTT
.,.,TRBV7-9,TRBJ1-2,CASSLVGRDYGYTF,TGTGCCAGCAGCTTGGTTGGGCGGGACTATGGCTACACCTTC